The 25 T cell receptor beta chains below come from one sample, sequenced in a study of control samples from healthy donors and cancer patients (dated by TCRdb to 2020 to 2022). Receptors were amplified or captured by the immunoSEQ multiplex PCR assay. What TCRdb holds here is the immuneACCESS table cut down to in-frame rearrangements. Part of the clones is not present; checked against another copy, under half of the missing clones reflect an unresolved V gene, and the others are unexplained. For this sample there are under 300,000 clones; about four fifths appear just once. Clones ranked in the top ten supply 10% to 15% of the sample. Sequenced material: PBMCs. The receptor source for this set is a woman aged 55-69 years with lung cancer.

The rearrangement uses TRBV6-5 and TRBJ2-7, with a tentative D call TRBD2 (6 bases). The CDR3 covers 13 residues. Germline assignment: CDR1 MNHEY and CDR2 SVGAGI. The CDR3 region is CATRDPGSYEQYF. DNA of the CDR3: TGTGCGACGCGGGACCCGGGCTCCTACGAGCAGTACTTC.

This clone was found many times. This chain uses TRBV6-5 with TRBJ1-4; D gene ambiguous. V was cut by 10 bases and J by 4 bases, with 19 bases left in between. There are 15 residues in the CDR3. Germline-derived CDR1 and CDR2 are MNHEY and SVGAGI. For the CDR3, the DNA is TGTGCCAACGGGCCTCACCCGGTGCTTAATGAAAAACTGTTTTTT. Encoded protein: CANGPHPVLNEKLFF.

The sample holds a few counts of this clone. V and J are TRBV5-5 and TRBJ2-5; no clear D. Trimming pared 2 bases from V and 2 bases from J, leaving 16 bases between. The length of the CDR3 is 16 residues. CDR1 and CDR2 from the germline V gene are SGHKS and YYEKEE (reference sequence). The CDR3 here is CASSFPLEANQETQYF. CDR3 DNA: TGTGCCAGCAGCTTCCCCCTCGAAGCGAATCAAGAGACCCAGTACTTC.

The J gene is TRBJ2-7, the V gene TRBV19; either TRBD1 or TRBD2 may supply D (5 bases each). The germline CDR1 and CDR2 sequences are LNHDA and SQIVND (reference sequence). The CDR3 has 15 residues. V was clipped by 6 bases and J by 4 bases, with 19 bases between them. CDR3 amino acids: CASSPTGGSGYEQYF. The CDR3 DNA follows: TGTGCCAGTAGCCCTACAGGAGGCTCTGGTTACGAGCAGTACTTC.

V gene TRBV7-2 combines with J gene TRBJ1-1; 7 nucleotides align to TRBD1. V lost 3 bases, J lost 6 bases, and 7 bases stayed unmatched. This CDR3 contains 14 residues. Per germline, CDR1 SGHTA and CDR2 FQGNSA. CDR3 sequence (DNA): TGTGCCAGCAGCTTGCGTCAGGGGGGGGCTGAAGCTTTCTTT. Its translation is CASSLRQGGAEAFF. Combining the CDR3 with reference TRBV7-2 and TRBJ1-1 gives the whole variable domain GAGVSQSPSNKVTEKGKDVELRCDPISGHTALYWYRQSLGQGLEFLIYFQGNSAPDKSGLPSDRFSAERTGGSVSTLTIQRTQQEDSAVYLCASSLRQGGAEAFFGQGTRLTVV.

This clone has a count of ten or more. The rearrangement joins TRBV28 to TRBJ1-2; D perhaps matches TRBD1 (5 bases). Deletions cut 4 bases from V and 4 bases from J, with 7 bases between. CDR3 length: 12 amino acids. Germline CDR1 is MDHEN and CDR2 is SYDVKM. The DNA for the CDR3 is TGTGCCAGCAGTTCGGGGACCTATGGCTACACCTTC. Translated, it gives CASSSGTYGYTF.

The rearrangement joins TRBV12-5 to TRBJ1-1; 7 bases are a match to TRBD1. The length of the CDR3 is 15 residues. The germline CDR1 and CDR2 sequences are LGHNT and FRNRAP. V was pared by 7 bases and J by 4 bases, with 12 bases of the junction left unmatched. CDR3 coding DNA: TGTGCTAGTGCCCTTGGAGAGGGGGCGGCCACTGAAGCTTTCTTT. As protein: CASALGEGAATEAFF. Complete variable domain (other parts from reference TRBV12-5 and TRBJ1-1): DARVTQTPRHKVTEMGQEVTMRCQPILGHNTVFWYRQTMMQGLELLAYFRNRAPLDDSGMPKDRFSAEMPDATLATLKIQPSEPRDSAVYFCASALGEGAATEAFFGQGTRLTVV.

As for this clone: The junction departs from the called germline gene at one end, perhaps through a read error. The chain joins TRBV5-1 to TRBJ2-5, with TRBD2 matching over 12 bases. Germline V gene sequence: CDR1 SGHRS, CDR2 YFSETQ. The CDR3 is 15 amino acids. CDR3 sequence (DNA): TGCGCCGGCAGCCAAGGACTAGCGGGGCAAGAGACCCAGTACTTC. Protein sequence: CAGSQGLAGQETQYF.

The rearrangement links TRBV10-2 to TRBJ2-5; 8 bases are shared with TRBD2. Trimming took 4 bases from V and 5 from J; bases not matched to a gene: 0. The CDR3 consists of 12 residues. Germline CDR1 and CDR2: WSHSY and SAAADI. The CDR3 protein is CASSVAGETQYF. The DNA for the CDR3 is TGCGCCAGCAGTGTAGCGGGGGAGACCCAGTACTTC.

The chain uses TRBV5-6 and TRBJ2-7; D may be TRBD1 (6 bases). CDR3 length equals 13 residues. Germline V gene lookup returns CDR1 SGHDT and CDR2 YYEEEE. V was shortened by 4 bases and J by 4 bases, with 12 bases between the two germline ends. DNA for the CDR3: TGTGCCAGCAGCGTTACAGGGTTGTACGAGCAGTACTTC. This codes for CASSVTGLYEQYF.

V and J are TRBV28 and TRBJ2-7; D might be TRBD1 (6 bases). This CDR3 comprises 14 residues. Germline V CDR1 and CDR2: MDHEN, SYDVKM. The ends were cut back, 7 bases at V and 2 bases at J, with 15 bases in the middle. The CDR3: CASTPGVSAYEQYF. The CDR3 DNA sequence: TGTGCCAGCACCCCAGGGGTCTCAGCCTACGAGCAGTACTTC.

This clone was seen more than once but under ten times. The chain recombines TRBV7-6 with TRBJ2-2; TRBD1 matches 9 bases. Per germline, CDR1 SGHVS and CDR2 FNYEAQ. The V and J ends lost 5 bases and 5 bases, in that order; junction bases with no gene match: 6. The CDR3 sequence is 15 residues long. The CDR3 nucleotides read TGTGCCAGCAGCCTCTCTGGGACAGGGACCGGGGAGCTGTTTTTT. This gives the protein CASSLSGTGTGELFF.

J is TRBJ1-2 and V is TRBV6-5; D is unclear. Germline V gene sequence: CDR1 MNHEY, CDR2 SVGAGI. The CDR3 has 13 residues. Trimming pared 6 bases from V and 2 bases from J, leaving 10 bases between. CDR3 bases: TGTGCCAGCAGGTCGACGGCGAACTATGGCTACACCTTC. Protein: CASRSTANYGYTF.

The CDR3 DNA reads as TGCAGCGTGGGACACAGGGACGGCACTGAAGCTTTCTTT. As protein: CSVGHRDGTEAFF. This chain joins TRBV29-1 and TRBJ1-1, with D possibly being TRBD1 (6 bases). CDR3 length equals 13 residues. The germline CDR1 and CDR2 sequences are SQVTM and ANQGSEA. The V gene lost 6 bases and the J gene lost 4 bases, with 15 bases spanning the gap.

Only one count was recorded for this clone. This chain links TRBV18 with TRBJ1-3, with 9 bases that match TRBD1. V was pared by 6 bases and J by 0 bases, with 6 bases of the junction left unmatched. The CDR3 is made up of 16 amino acids. Germline V gene data show CDR1 as KGHSH and CDR2 as LQKENI. Here the CDR3 DNA reads TGTGCCAGCTCCGGGACAGGGCCTCTCTCTGGAAACACCATATATTTT. This codes for CASSGTGPLSGNTIYF.

This clone was found once. V usage is TRBV2 and J usage is TRBJ1-2, with a possible D match to TRBD1 (5 bases). The CDR3 has 13 amino acids. Germline CDR1 SNHLY, CDR2 FYNNEI. Trimming took 6 bases from V and 8 from J, leaving 16 bases between them. CDR3: CASRVSGAQGYTF. The CDR3, as DNA: TGTGCCAGCAGGGTCAGCGGGGCGCAAGGCTACACCTTC.

The chain has TRBV2 and TRBJ2-5; 10 bases line up with TRBD2. CDR3 length: 15 residues. Germline CDR1 and CDR2: SNHLY and FYNNEI. After removal of 6 bases from V and 2 bases from J, the junction contained 6 bases not matched to a gene. The CDR3 coding sequence is TGTGCCAGCAGCGCTAGCGGGGGCCCTCAAGAGACCCAGTACTTC. Translation gives CASSASGGPQETQYF.

The chain is built from TRBV6-6 and TRBJ1-3; D uncertain. CDR1 and CDR2 (germline): MNHNY, SVGAGI (reference sequence). This CDR3 comprises 11 residues. Between the trimmed V and J ends, which lost 7 bases and 8 bases, there was a span of 9 bases. The CDR3 coding sequence is TGTGCCAGCACCGAGAGAGACACCATATATTTT. Translating it yields CASTERDTIYF.

The rearrangement joins TRBV9 to TRBJ2-3, with 9 bases matching TRBD2. With V trimmed by 4 bases and J by 3 bases, 18 bases remained unmatched. This CDR3 is built from 19 residues. Germline values: CDR1 SGDLS, CDR2 YYNGEE. The CDR3 spells CASSTAGGRARVETDTQYF. DNA of the CDR3: TGTGCCAGCAGCACAGCTGGCGGGAGGGCTCGGGTTGAAACAGATACGCAGTATTTT.

This clone was detected once. The CDR3 loop reads CASTVDYSNQPQHF. As DNA, the CDR3 is TGTGCCAGCACCGTCGATTATAGCAATCAGCCCCAGCATTTT. This chain links TRBV6-5 with TRBJ1-5; D gene uncertain. CDR1 MNHEY and CDR2 SVGAGI come from the germline V gene. V lost 7 bases and J 0 bases, leaving 10 bases between the germline ends. This CDR3 has 14 residues.

The chain combines TRBV5-5 with TRBJ2-1; no definite D call. V shed 3 bases and J shed 5 bases, with 12 bases lying between them. This CDR3 region has 14 residues. From germline, CDR1 is SGHKS and CDR2 YYEKEE (reference sequence). CDR3 residues: CASSSTPAHNEQFF. Here the CDR3 DNA reads TGTGCCAGCAGCTCCACTCCCGCCCACAATGAGCAGTTCTTC.

In its sample, this clone was seen once. V and J are TRBV5-1 and TRBJ2-1, with TRBD2 matching over 9 bases. CDR3 length: 15 amino acids. V lost 0 bases and J lost 4; bases outside the gene matches: 2. The V gene's germline CDR1 is SGHRS and CDR2 YFSETQ. CDR3 sequence: CASSLVSGSYNEQFF. The CDR3 coding sequence is TGCGCCAGCAGCTTGGTTAGCGGGAGTTACAATGAGCAGTTCTTC.

The rearrangement joins TRBV5-1 to TRBJ2-1; the D gene is possibly TRBD1 (6 bases). Trimming left V 3 bases short and J 6 bases short, with 7 bases between. The CDR3 spans 12 residues. Per germline, CDR1 SGHRS and CDR2 YFSETQ. Written as DNA, the CDR3 is TGCGCCAGCAGCTCGGACAGCAATGAGCAGTTCTTC. Its protein is CASSSDSNEQFF.

The CDR3 reads CASSHSTGGPNTEAFF. Written as DNA, the CDR3 is TGTGCCAGCAGCCATTCTACGGGGGGGCCGAACACTGAAGCTTTCTTT. V is TRBV4-2 and J is TRBJ1-1; D possibly corresponds to TRBD1 (6 bases). The V gene lost 3 bases and the J gene lost 1 base, with 15 bases spanning the gap. Germline CDR1 reads LGHNA; CDR2 reads YNFKEQ. The CDR3 loop spans 16 amino acids.

This sequence joins TRBV10-2 and TRBJ2-7; D might be TRBD1 (6 bases). Germline V gene data show CDR1 as WSHSY and CDR2 as SAAADI. This CDR3 is 14 amino acids long. V lost 4 bases, J lost 3 bases, and 13 bases lay in between. CDR3 in DNA: TGCGCCAGCAGTGCAACGACAGGAAGCTACGAGCAGTACTTC. This encodes CASSATTGSYEQYF.